This T cell receptor (beta chain) was sequenced in a study of T cells in Graves' hyperthyroidism and ophthalmopathy. Regarding the study as a whole: A median around six months before onset, the model predicted ophthalmopathy.

This clonotype came up many times. Antigen: not known. RNA transcripts provided the source from which TCR beta CDR3 regions were amplified. With the HTBI primer set, the TCR CDR3 went through a first round of RT-PCR. TCRdb processed the multiplex PCR reads anew with MiXCR; each CDR3 protein has one entry. The sample has 350,000 to 400,000 distinct CDR3 sequences, 14% to 15% seen once. Germline CDR1 is SEHNR and CDR2 is FQNEAQ (reference sequence). J lost 1 base, V lost 5 bases, and 8 bases had no gene match. This CDR3 has 16 amino acids. The chain joins TRBV7-9 to TRBJ2-1; 7 nucleotides line up with TRBD1. Sample: blood. The clonotype originates from a woman aged 25 to 39 with Graves' hyperthyroidism. DNA of the CDR3: TGTGCCAGCAGCCCCCCGACAGGGTTGTCCTACAATGAGCAGTTCTTC. This encodes CASSPPTGLSYNEQFF.